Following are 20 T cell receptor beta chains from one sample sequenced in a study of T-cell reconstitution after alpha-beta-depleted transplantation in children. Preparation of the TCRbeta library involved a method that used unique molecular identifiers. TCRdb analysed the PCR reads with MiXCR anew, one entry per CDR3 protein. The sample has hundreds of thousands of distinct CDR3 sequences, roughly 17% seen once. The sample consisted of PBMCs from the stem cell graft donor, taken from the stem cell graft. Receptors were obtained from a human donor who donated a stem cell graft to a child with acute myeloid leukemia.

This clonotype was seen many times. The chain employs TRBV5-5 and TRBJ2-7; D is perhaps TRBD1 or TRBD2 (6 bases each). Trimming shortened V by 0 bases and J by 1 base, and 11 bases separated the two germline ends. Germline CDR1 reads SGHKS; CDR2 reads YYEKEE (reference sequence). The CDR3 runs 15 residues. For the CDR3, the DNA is TGTGCCAGCAGCTTGGAGACGGGGGCTTCCTACGAGCAGTACTTC. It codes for CASSLETGASYEQYF.

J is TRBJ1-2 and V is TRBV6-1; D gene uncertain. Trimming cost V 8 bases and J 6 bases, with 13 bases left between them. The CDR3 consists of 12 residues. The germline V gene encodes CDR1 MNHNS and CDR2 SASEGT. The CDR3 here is CASLQYRDGYTF. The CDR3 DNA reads TGTGCCAGCCTACAATATAGGGATGGCTACACCTTC.

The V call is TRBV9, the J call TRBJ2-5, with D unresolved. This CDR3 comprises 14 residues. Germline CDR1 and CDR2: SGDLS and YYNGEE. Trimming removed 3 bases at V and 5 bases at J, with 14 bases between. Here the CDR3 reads CASSALVVPETQYF. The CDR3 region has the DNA TGTGCCAGCAGCGCCCTCGTGGTCCCCGAGACCCAGTACTTC.

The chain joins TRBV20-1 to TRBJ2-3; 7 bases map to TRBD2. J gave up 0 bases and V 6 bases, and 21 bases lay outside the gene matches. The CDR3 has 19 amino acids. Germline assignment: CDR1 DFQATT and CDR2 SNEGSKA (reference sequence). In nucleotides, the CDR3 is TGCAGTGCCGGAGGGCTATTAGGGAGCGGGGAGGCTAGCACAGATACGCAGTATTTT. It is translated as CSAGGLLGSGEASTDTQYF.

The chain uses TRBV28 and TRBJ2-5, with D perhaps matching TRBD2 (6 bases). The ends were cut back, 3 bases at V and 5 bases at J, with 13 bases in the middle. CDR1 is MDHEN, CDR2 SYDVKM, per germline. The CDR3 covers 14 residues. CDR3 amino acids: CASSLSVGRETQYF. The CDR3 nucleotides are TGTGCCAGCAGTTTGTCCGTGGGGAGGGAGACCCAGTACTTC.

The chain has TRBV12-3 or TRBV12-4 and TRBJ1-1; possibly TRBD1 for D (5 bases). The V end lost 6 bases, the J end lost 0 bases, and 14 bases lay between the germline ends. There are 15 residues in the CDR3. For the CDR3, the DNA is TGTGCCAGCAGACCGGTTAGGGGCATGAACACTGAAGCTTTCTTT. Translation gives CASRPVRGMNTEAFF.

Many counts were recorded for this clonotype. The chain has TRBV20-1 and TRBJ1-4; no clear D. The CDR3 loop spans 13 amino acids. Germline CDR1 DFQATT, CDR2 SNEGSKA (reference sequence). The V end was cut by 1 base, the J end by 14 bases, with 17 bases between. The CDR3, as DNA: TGCAGTGCTAGAGGCGCCCCAGGATTAAGTCTGTTTTTT. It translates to CSARGAPGLSLFF.

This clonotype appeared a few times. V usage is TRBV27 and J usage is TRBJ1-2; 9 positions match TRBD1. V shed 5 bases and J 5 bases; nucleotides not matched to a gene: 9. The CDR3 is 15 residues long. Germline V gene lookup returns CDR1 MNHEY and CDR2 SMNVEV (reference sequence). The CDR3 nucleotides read TGTGCCAGCAGTCCATGGACAGGGGTAGGGTATGGCTACACCTTC. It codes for CASSPWTGVGYGYTF.

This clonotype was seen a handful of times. DNA of the CDR3: TGCAGTGCTAGAAAGGCGGCCACCGCGAACACCGGGGAGCTGTTTTTT. As protein: CSARKAATANTGELFF. V gene TRBV20-1 combines with J gene TRBJ2-2; D is unclear. This CDR3 region has 16 residues. V lost 2 bases and J 0 bases, leaving 13 bases between the germline ends. The V gene's germline CDR1 is DFQATT and CDR2 SNEGSKA (reference sequence).

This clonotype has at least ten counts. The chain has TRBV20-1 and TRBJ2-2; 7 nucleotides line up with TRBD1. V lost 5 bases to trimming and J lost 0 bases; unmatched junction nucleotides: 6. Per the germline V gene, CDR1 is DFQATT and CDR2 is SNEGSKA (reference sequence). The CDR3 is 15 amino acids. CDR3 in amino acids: CSALPGGTNTGELFF. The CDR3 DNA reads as TGCAGTGCTCTCCCAGGGGGTACGAACACCGGGGAGCTGTTTTTT.

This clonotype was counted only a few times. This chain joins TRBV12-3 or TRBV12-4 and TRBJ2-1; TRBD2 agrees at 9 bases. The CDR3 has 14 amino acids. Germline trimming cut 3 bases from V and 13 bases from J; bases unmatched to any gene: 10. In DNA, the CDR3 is TGTGCCAGCAGTTTTGGGGCGGGGGGGCACCGACAGTTCTTC. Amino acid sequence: CASSFGAGGHRQFF.

CDR3 nucleotides: TGTGCCAGCAGCAGGGGGAGAGGGAAAGACTATGGCTACACCTTC. Its translation is CASSRGRGKDYGYTF. The genes are TRBV11-2 and TRBJ1-2; a weak D match, TRBD1 (6 bases). V was pared by 5 bases and J by 3 bases, with 16 bases between. Per germline, CDR1 SGHAT and CDR2 FQNNGV. The CDR3 consists of 15 residues.

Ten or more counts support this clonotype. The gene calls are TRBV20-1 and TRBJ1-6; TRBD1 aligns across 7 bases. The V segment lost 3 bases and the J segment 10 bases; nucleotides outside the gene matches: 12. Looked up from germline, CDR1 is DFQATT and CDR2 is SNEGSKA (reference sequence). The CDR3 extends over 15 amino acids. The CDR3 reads CSASSTGQGRSPLHF. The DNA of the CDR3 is TGCAGTGCTAGTTCGACAGGGCAGGGACGATCACCCCTCCACTTT.

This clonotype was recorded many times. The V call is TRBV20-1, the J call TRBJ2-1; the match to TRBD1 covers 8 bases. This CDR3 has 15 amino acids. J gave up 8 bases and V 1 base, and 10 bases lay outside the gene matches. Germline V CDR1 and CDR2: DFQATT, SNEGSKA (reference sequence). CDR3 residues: CSARVPGQGGHEQFF. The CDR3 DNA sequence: TGCAGTGCTAGAGTTCCAGGACAGGGAGGTCATGAGCAGTTCTTC.

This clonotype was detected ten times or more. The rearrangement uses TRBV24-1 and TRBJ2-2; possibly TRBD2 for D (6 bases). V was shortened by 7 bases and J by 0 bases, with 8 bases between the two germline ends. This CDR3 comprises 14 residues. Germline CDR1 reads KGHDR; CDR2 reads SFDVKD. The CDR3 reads CATREGSNTGELFF. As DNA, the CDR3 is TGTGCCACCAGGGAGGGGTCGAACACCGGGGAGCTGTTTTTT.

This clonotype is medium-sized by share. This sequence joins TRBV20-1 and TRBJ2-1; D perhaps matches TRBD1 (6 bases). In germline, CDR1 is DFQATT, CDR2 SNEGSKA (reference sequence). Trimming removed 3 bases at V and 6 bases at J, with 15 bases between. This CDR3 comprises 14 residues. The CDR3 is CSARLQGSGNEQFF. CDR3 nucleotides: TGCAGTGCTAGGCTACAGGGATCGGGCAATGAGCAGTTCTTC.

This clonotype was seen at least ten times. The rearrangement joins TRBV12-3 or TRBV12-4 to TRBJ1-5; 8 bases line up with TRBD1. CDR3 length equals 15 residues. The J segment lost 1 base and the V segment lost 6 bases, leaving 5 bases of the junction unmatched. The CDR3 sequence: CASSRTGGSNQPQHF. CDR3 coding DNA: TGTGCCAGCAGCCGAACAGGGGGGAGCAATCAGCCCCAGCATTTT.

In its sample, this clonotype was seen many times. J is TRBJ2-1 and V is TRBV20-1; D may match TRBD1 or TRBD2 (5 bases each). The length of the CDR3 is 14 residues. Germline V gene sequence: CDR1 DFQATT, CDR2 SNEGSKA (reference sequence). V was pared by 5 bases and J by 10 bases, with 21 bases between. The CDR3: CSAEGHGGMREQFF. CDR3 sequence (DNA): TGCAGTGCTGAGGGGCACGGTGGGATGCGGGAGCAGTTCTTC.

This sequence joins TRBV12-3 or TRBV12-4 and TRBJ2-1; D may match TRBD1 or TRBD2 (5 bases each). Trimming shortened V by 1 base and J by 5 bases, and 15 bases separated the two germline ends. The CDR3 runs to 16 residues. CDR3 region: CASSLGVGTGNNEQFF. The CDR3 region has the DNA TGTGCCAGCAGTTTAGGTGTGGGGACCGGGAACAATGAGCAGTTCTTC.

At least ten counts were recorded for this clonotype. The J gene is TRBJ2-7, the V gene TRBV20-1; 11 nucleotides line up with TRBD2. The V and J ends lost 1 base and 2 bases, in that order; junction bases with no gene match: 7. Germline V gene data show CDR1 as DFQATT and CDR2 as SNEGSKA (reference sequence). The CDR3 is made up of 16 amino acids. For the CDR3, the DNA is TGCAGTGCTAGAGCTTTCTCTAGCGGGGGGACCTACGAGCAGTACTTC. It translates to CSARAFSSGGTYEQYF.